Below are 20 T cell receptor beta chains sequenced from a single sample in a study of spatial heterogeneity in lung cancer. TCRdb used MiXCR to reprocess the 5' RACE reads, holding one entry per CDR3 protein. The sample carries 80,000 to 95,000 distinct CDR3 sequences, around 9% recorded once. This sample's time point: sample taken at primary tumor resection. In each case, whole RNA from tumor, nontumor lung or frozen PBMC was sequenced unsorted. The specimen was PBMCs, collected at surgery. The receptors derive from a male donor with early-stage non-small cell lung cancer.

This chain joins TRBV18 and TRBJ1-1; 7 bases match TRBD1. Losses at the gene ends were 0 bases for V and 5 bases for J; bases not matched to a gene: 6. The germline gives CDR1 KGHSH, CDR2 LQKENI. The CDR3 runs 15 residues. The CDR3: CASSPPSRGETEAFF. The DNA of the CDR3 is TGTGCCAGCTCACCACCGAGCAGGGGGGAGACTGAAGCTTTCTTT. The full variable domain, with the rest looked up from reference TRBV18 and TRBJ1-1, is NAGVMQNPRHLVRRRGQEARLRCSPMKGHSHVYWYRQLPEEGLKFMVYLQKENIIDESGMPKERFSAEFPKEGPSILRIQQVVRGDSAAYFCASSPPSRGETEAFFGQGTRLTVV.

This clonotype has just a few counts. The chain recombines TRBV4-1 with TRBJ2-7, with 8 bases fitting TRBD1. V was clipped by 0 bases and J by 2 bases; unmatched bases: 3. This CDR3 has 15 amino acids. The germline V gene has CDR1 MGHRA and CDR2 YSYEKL. CDR3 sequence (DNA): TGCGCCAGCAGCCAAGAGGACAGGGATGCCTACGAGCAGTACTTC. Protein sequence: CASSQEDRDAYEQYF.

This chain connects TRBV10-3 to TRBJ2-5; D possibly corresponds to TRBD2 (6 bases). Germline CDR1 reads ENHRY; CDR2 reads SYGVKD. The CDR3 runs to 13 residues. V was trimmed by 7 bases and J by 3 bases, leaving 12 bases between them. The CDR3 nucleotides read TGTGCCATCAAAGGGGACTGGGAAGAGACCCAGTACTTC. Encoded protein: CAIKGDWEETQYF.

The chain combines TRBV3-1 with TRBJ2-3; 7 bases fit TRBD2. Germline lookup yields CDR1 LGHDT and CDR2 YNNKEL (reference sequence). V was pared by 4 bases and J by 4 bases, with 5 bases of the junction left unmatched. CDR3 size: 14 residues. CDR3 in amino acids: CASSPSGIADTQYF. The CDR3 bases are TGTGCCAGCAGCCCTAGCGGCATTGCAGATACGCAGTATTTT.

This clonotype appeared many times. The V gene is TRBV7-2, the J gene TRBJ2-3, with a tentative D call TRBD2 (6 bases). Trimming stripped 1 base from V and 5 bases from J, with 10 bases between. This CDR3 has 14 residues. The germline V gene has CDR1 SGHTA and CDR2 FQGNSA. The CDR3 sequence is CASSLGGDGDTQYF. CDR3 nucleotide sequence: TGTGCCAGCAGCTTAGGGGGGGACGGAGATACGCAGTATTTT.

The chain employs TRBV28 and TRBJ2-7; D might be TRBD1 (5 bases). CDR3 length equals 14 residues. V lost 1 base, J lost 6 bases, and 13 bases lay in between. Germline V gene lookup returns CDR1 MDHEN and CDR2 SYDVKM. CDR3 sequence: CASSLLQVQSEQYF. The CDR3 nucleotides are TGTGCCAGCAGTTTATTACAGGTTCAAAGCGAGCAGTACTTC.

The gene calls are TRBV7-9 and TRBJ2-1, with 10 bases matching TRBD1. With 4 bases clipped from V and 9 bases from J, the junction kept 12 bases outside the gene matches. Germline lookup yields CDR1 SEHNR and CDR2 FQNEAQ (reference sequence). The length of the CDR3 is 16 residues. DNA of the CDR3: TGTGCCAGCAGCTACCGGCCCGGGACAGGGGTTGCTGAGCAGTTCTTC. Residues: CASSYRPGTGVAEQFF.

This clonotype showed up just a few times. The chain combines TRBV20-1 with TRBJ2-7; the match to TRBD2 covers 7 bases. This CDR3 contains 11 residues. The junction had 5 bases not matched to a gene; V was cut back by 6 bases and J by 6 bases. Germline loops: CDR1 DFQATT, CDR2 SNEGSKA (reference sequence). Here the CDR3 reads CSASTSSEQYF. DNA of the CDR3: TGCAGTGCCTCGACTAGCTCCGAGCAGTACTTC.

With regard to this clonotype: This could be a read error, since a much larger clone is one nucleotide away. The genes are TRBV3-1 and TRBJ2-6; D is unresolved. The CDR3 spans 17 residues. CDR1 LGHDT and CDR2 YNNKEL come from the germline V gene (reference sequence). Trimming shortened V by 1 base and J by 0 bases, and 10 bases separated the two germline ends. In DNA form, the CDR3 reads TGTGCCAGCAGCCAAGCGAACAGATACTCTGGGGCCAACGTCCTGACTTTC. Protein product: CASSQANRYSGANVLTF.

This chain uses TRBV7-3 with TRBJ2-7, with 11 bases identical to TRBD2. The CDR3 runs 15 residues. V was pared by 2 bases and J by 2 bases, with 2 bases of the junction left unmatched. Germline-derived CDR1 and CDR2 are SGHTA and FQGTGA. Here the CDR3 DNA reads TGTGCCAGCAGCTTATTAGCGGGAGGGCCCTACGAGCAGTACTTC. Translated: CASSLLAGGPYEQYF.

This clonotype was recorded many times. The rearrangement uses TRBV9 and TRBJ2-3; 9 nucleotides align to TRBD1. The V and J ends lost 4 bases and 6 bases, in that order; junction bases with no gene match: 9. CDR3 size: 15 residues. Germline CDR1 SGDLS, CDR2 YYNGEE. CDR3 sequence (DNA): TGTGCCAGCAGCCTCGGACAGGGGATGTGGGATACGCAGTATTTT. Translation gives CASSLGQGMWDTQYF.

The chain combines TRBV25-1 with TRBJ2-6, with D perhaps TRBD2 (6 bases). CDR3 length: 15 amino acids. With 2 bases removed from V and 1 base from J, the gap between germline ends came to 6 bases. The germline CDR1 and CDR2 sequences are MGHDK and SYGVNS. The CDR3 region has the DNA TGTGCCAGCAGTGAAGCGGGATCTGGGGCCAACGTCCTGACTTTC. Its protein is CASSEAGSGANVLTF.

This clonotype was seen many times. V usage is TRBV5-1 and J usage is TRBJ1-1; D gene unclear. V was pared by 4 bases and J by 1 base, with 8 bases between. Germline V gives CDR1 SGHRS, CDR2 YFSETQ. This CDR3 spans 13 amino acids. The CDR3 reads CASSEVSNTEAFF. The CDR3 DNA reads TGCGCCAGCAGCGAGGTCTCGAACACTGAAGCTTTCTTT.

The chain carries TRBV24-1 and TRBJ2-5; 8 bases line up with TRBD1. From germline, CDR1 is KGHDR and CDR2 SFDVKD. V gave up 9 bases and J gave up 4 bases; unmatched junction bases: 9. This CDR3 is built from 14 residues. Here the CDR3 DNA reads TGTGCCACCTCCCGGACAGGGACCTCAGAGACCCAGTACTTC. The encoded protein is CATSRTGTSETQYF.

This clonotype was seen many times. V is TRBV7-2 and J is TRBJ2-7, with a possible D match to TRBD2 (6 bases). The V end was cut by 1 base, the J end by 3 bases, with 10 bases between. There are 14 residues in the CDR3. CDR1 is SGHTA, CDR2 FQGNSA, per germline. This chain's CDR3 is CASSLVSGVYEQYF. The CDR3 bases are TGTGCCAGCAGCTTAGTGTCGGGGGTCTACGAGCAGTACTTC. Supplemented by reference TRBV7-2 and TRBJ2-7, the full variable domain reads GAGVSQSPSNKVTEKGKDVELRCDPISGHTALYWYRQSLGQGLEFLIYFQGNSAPDKSGLPSDRFSAERTGGSVSTLTIQRTQQEDSAVYLCASSLVSGVYEQYFGPGTRLTVT.

This chain joins TRBV2 and TRBJ2-2; either TRBD1 or TRBD2 may supply D (5 bases each). This CDR3 comprises 14 residues. Germline CDR1 SNHLY, CDR2 FYNNEI. The V end was cut by 6 bases, the J end by 2 bases, with 10 bases between. The CDR3 protein is CASRWDRNTGELFF. CDR3 coding DNA: TGTGCCAGCAGGTGGGACCGTAACACCGGGGAGCTGTTTTTT.

This clonotype was recorded many times. The V call is TRBV11-2, the J call TRBJ2-5; 7 nucleotides agree with TRBD2. This CDR3 contains 16 residues. Germline values: CDR1 SGHAT, CDR2 FQNNGV. V trimming: 8 bases; J trimming: 7 bases; junction bases outside the gene matches: 19. CDR3 bases: TGTGCCAGCGCCCTGCCCGGGGCGGGAGAGGCGGGGACCCAGTACTTC. This sequence encodes CASALPGAGEAGTQYF.

This clonotype was found many times. The chain has TRBV7-8 and TRBJ1-4, with 10 bases lining up with TRBD1. Looked up from germline, CDR1 is SGHVS and CDR2 is FQNEAQ. This CDR3 region has 14 residues. Trimming removed 5 bases from V and 8 bases from J; junction bases left unmatched: 5. The CDR3 DNA sequence: TGTGCCAGCAGCCCCCGGGACAGGGGCGAAAAACTGTTTTTT. It translates to CASSPRDRGEKLFF.

The chain recombines TRBV28 with TRBJ2-2, with D perhaps TRBD2 (6 bases). CDR1 is MDHEN, CDR2 SYDVKM, per germline. The CDR3 has 15 residues. Trimming cost V 3 bases and J 4 bases, with 12 bases left between them. CDR3 region: CASSLAGTGTGELFF. The CDR3 coding sequence is TGTGCCAGCAGTTTGGCGGGGACGGGCACCGGGGAGCTGTTTTTT.

In DNA, the CDR3 is TGCAGCGTTGAAGCAATAAGGACAGGGGTTAACTATGGCTACACCTTC. Amino acids: CSVEAIRTGVNYGYTF. The chain is built from TRBV29-1 and TRBJ1-2; 9 bases align to TRBD1. The CDR3 is made up of 16 amino acids. Per the germline V gene, CDR1 is SQVTM and CDR2 is ANQGSEA. V lost 1 base, J lost 1 base, and 7 bases stayed unmatched.